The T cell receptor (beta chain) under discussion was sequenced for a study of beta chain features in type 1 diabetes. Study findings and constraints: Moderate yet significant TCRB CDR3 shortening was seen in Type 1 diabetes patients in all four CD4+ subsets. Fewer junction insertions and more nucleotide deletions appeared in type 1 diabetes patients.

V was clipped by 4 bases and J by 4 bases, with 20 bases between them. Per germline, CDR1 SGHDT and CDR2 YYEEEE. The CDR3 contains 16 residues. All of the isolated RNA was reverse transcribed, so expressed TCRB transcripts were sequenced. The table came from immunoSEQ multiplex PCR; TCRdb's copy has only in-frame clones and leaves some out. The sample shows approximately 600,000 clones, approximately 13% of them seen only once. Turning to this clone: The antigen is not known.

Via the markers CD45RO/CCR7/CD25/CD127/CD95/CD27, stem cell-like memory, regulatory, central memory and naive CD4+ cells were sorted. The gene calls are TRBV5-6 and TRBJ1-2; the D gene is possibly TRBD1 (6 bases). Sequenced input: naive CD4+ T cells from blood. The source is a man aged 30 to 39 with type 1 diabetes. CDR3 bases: TGTGCCAGCAGCGGGGGAGGACAGAGTCTTACCTATGGCTACACCTTC. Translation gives CASSGGGQSLTYGYTF.